The 8 T cell receptor beta chains listed next were all sequenced from one sample in a study of blood T cell repertoires in COVID-19. The protocol was immunoSEQ multiplex PCR, while the TCRdb copy is restricted to in-frame clones and leaves out a portion. The sample has 250,000 to 350,000 clones; about nine tenths are singletons. The sequenced material came from peripheral blood. The receptors stem from a woman aged 45-60 years who had recovered from COVID-19.

The chain has TRBV5-6 and TRBJ2-7; 9 nucleotides line up with TRBD2. Germline CDR1 and CDR2: SGHDT and YYEEEE. Trimming cost V 4 bases and J 3 bases; bases outside gene matches: 11. The CDR3 sequence is 16 residues long. The CDR3 loop is CASSLVGSGRHYEQYF. The DNA for the CDR3 is TGTGCCAGCAGCCTGGTAGGTAGCGGGAGACACTACGAGCAGTACTTC.

V and J are TRBV9 and TRBJ2-7, with 8 bases matching TRBD1. The V gene end was trimmed by 4 bases and the J gene end by 5 bases; junction bases not matched to a gene: 2. Germline CDR1 is SGDLS and CDR2 is YYNGEE. The CDR3 extends over 12 amino acids. In nucleotides, the CDR3 is TGTGCCAGCAGCTCAGGGGGCCACGAGCAGTACTTC. This codes for CASSSGGHEQYF.

The chain has TRBV5-1 and TRBJ1-4, with a weak D call TRBD1 (5 bases). The germline V gene has CDR1 SGHRS and CDR2 YFSETQ. The ends were cut back, 6 bases at V and 4 bases at J, with 19 bases in the middle. The length of the CDR3 is 16 residues. The CDR3 DNA reads TGCGCCAGCACCCCAAGGGTCGGGGGATATAATGAAAAACTGTTTTTT. It codes for CASTPRVGGYNEKLFF.

V and J are TRBV6-5 and TRBJ1-3; no firm D call. V gave up 4 bases and J gave up 0 bases, with 13 bases separating them. Per germline, CDR1 MNHEY and CDR2 SVGAGI. This CDR3 contains 16 residues. The CDR3 here is CASSLGMRNSGNTIYF. The CDR3 nucleotides are TGTGCCAGCAGTTTAGGAATGCGGAACTCTGGAAACACCATATATTTT.

The chain uses TRBV3-1 (or the pseudogene TRBV3-2) and TRBJ1-5; 11 bases fit TRBD1. V shed 4 bases, J shed 3 bases, and the junction held 8 bases outside the gene matches. Germline V CDR1 and CDR2: LGHDT, YNNKEL (reference sequence). The CDR3 spans 17 residues. The CDR3 region is CASSPGTGGINNQPQHF. DNA of the CDR3: TGTGCCAGCAGCCCGGGGACAGGGGGAATTAACAATCAGCCCCAGCATTTT.

Only a few counts were recorded for this clone. The rearrangement links TRBV7-2 to TRBJ2-7, with D maybe TRBD1 (5 bases). Germline V gene sequence: CDR1 SGHTA, CDR2 FQGNSA. The CDR3 contains 15 residues. The germline V and J ends were trimmed by 1 base and 0 bases, with 10 bases remaining between them. In DNA form, the CDR3 reads TGTGCCAGCAGCTTAGACAGGCGCAGCTCCTACGAGCAGTACTTC. Its translation: CASSLDRRSSYEQYF. Full variable domain (missing parts from reference TRBV7-2 and TRBJ2-7): GAGVSQSPSNKVTEKGKDVELRCDPISGHTALYWYRQSLGQGLEFLIYFQGNSAPDKSGLPSDRFSAERTGGSVSTLTIQRTQQEDSAVYLCASSLDRRSSYEQYFGPGTRLTVT.

The chain couples TRBV7-3 to TRBJ2-3; D may be TRBD2 (6 bases). CDR1 SGHTA and CDR2 FQGTGA come from the germline V gene. The V gene lost 3 bases and the J gene lost 2 bases, with 9 bases spanning the gap. The CDR3 consists of 14 residues. The CDR3 DNA sequence: TGTGCCAGCAGCTTTGGACTACACACAGATACGCAGTATTTT. This encodes CASSFGLHTDTQYF. Filled out from reference TRBV7-3 and TRBJ2-3, the complete variable domain reads GAGVSQTPSNKVTEKGKYVELRCDPISGHTALYWYRQSLGQGPEFLIYFQGTGAADDSGLPNDRFFAVRPEGSVSTLKIQRTERGDSAVYLCASSFGLHTDTQYFGPGTRLTVL.

This clone was seen a single time. The rearrangement uses TRBV28 and TRBJ2-2; tentative D call: TRBD1 (5 bases). Germline V CDR1 and CDR2: MDHEN, SYDVKM. The V end lost 6 bases, the J end lost 4 bases, and 9 bases lay between the germline ends. The CDR3 extends over 13 amino acids. CDR3 amino acids: CASRDSSTGELFF. CDR3 DNA: TGTGCCAGCAGAGACAGTAGCACCGGGGAGCTGTTTTTT.